The 31 T cell receptor beta chains in this list originate from one sample, sequenced in a study of blood T cell repertoires in COVID-19 (dated by TCRdb to 2020 to 2021). The library was obtained by the immunoSEQ multiplex PCR assay. TCRdb's version of the immuneACCESS table is confined to in-frame rearrangements and falls short of the full clone set. An unresolved V gene accounts for under half of the shortfall where checked; the remainder is of unknown origin. This sample has 90,000 or so clones in its table, and more than 75% of those were observed once. 25% of the sample lies in the top ten. Material: peripheral blood. These receptors were collected from a human donor in a cohort sampled during active COVID-19.

The chain carries TRBV11-2 and TRBJ1-2, with D hard to call. Trimming cost V 6 bases and J 8 bases, with 16 bases left between them. CDR1 is SGHAT, CDR2 FQNNGV, per germline. The CDR3 extends over 13 amino acids. The CDR3: CASSFDKLWGYTF. The CDR3 DNA is TGTGCCAGCAGTTTTGACAAGCTTTGGGGCTACACCTTC.

The chain joins TRBV19 to TRBJ2-5; TRBD1 aligns across 9 bases. The V gene's germline CDR1 is LNHDA and CDR2 SQIVND (reference sequence). The CDR3 covers 16 residues. J was trimmed by 3 bases and V by 3 bases; bases with no gene match: 8. CDR3 residues: CASSIPHRGQKETQYF. The CDR3 DNA is TGTGCCAGTAGTATCCCCCACAGGGGGCAAAAAGAGACCCAGTACTTC.

The chain links TRBV7-8 to TRBJ1-6, with 9 bases lining up with TRBD1. The length of the CDR3 is 15 residues. Germline values: CDR1 SGHVS, CDR2 FQNEAQ. V shed 0 bases and J 8 bases; nucleotides not matched to a gene: 2. The CDR3 bases are TGTGCCAGCAGCTTAGCCGGGACAGGGTATTCACCCCTCCACTTT. This codes for CASSLAGTGYSPLHF.

This clone was counted only a few times. The chain recombines TRBV15 with TRBJ2-1; D call uncertain. Trimming pared 1 base from V and 4 bases from J, leaving 11 bases between. CDR1 is LNHNV and CDR2 is YYDKDF in the germline V gene (reference sequence). This CDR3 is 15 amino acids long. The CDR3 nucleotides read TGTGCCACCAGCAGAGTATTGGGCAGTTACAATGAGCAGTTCTTC. Protein sequence: CATSRVLGSYNEQFF.

The sample holds one count of this clone. V usage is TRBV25-1 and J usage is TRBJ2-1; TRBD1 agrees at 7 bases. CDR1 and CDR2 (germline): MGHDK, SYGVNS. V shed 5 bases and J 0 bases; nucleotides not matched to a gene: 4. The CDR3 contains 15 residues. The CDR3 bases are TGTGCCAGCAGTCCGACAGGGAGCTCCTACAATGAGCAGTTCTTC. The encoded protein is CASSPTGSSYNEQFF. The variable domain in full, completed from reference TRBV25-1 and TRBJ2-1, reads EADIYQTPRYLVIGTGKKITLECSQTMGHDKMYWYQQDPGMELHLIHYSYGVNSTEKGDLSSESTVSRIRTEHFPLTLESARPSHTSQYLCASSPTGSSYNEQFFGPGTRLTVL.

This CDR3 is CASSLSGTGAYEQYF. In DNA form, the CDR3 reads TGTGCCAGCAGTTTATCCGGGACAGGCGCCTACGAGCAGTACTTC. The chain joins TRBV27 to TRBJ2-7; 8 bases agree with TRBD1. The CDR3 length is 15 residues. With V trimmed by 0 bases and J by 2 bases, 3 bases remained unmatched. From germline, CDR1 is MNHEY and CDR2 SMNVEV (reference sequence).

This clone was detected only once. The rearrangement joins TRBV6-5 to TRBJ2-2; D perhaps matches TRBD1 (5 bases). The CDR3 is 14 amino acids. V was shortened by 2 bases and J by 6 bases, with 10 bases between the two germline ends. In germline, CDR1 is MNHEY, CDR2 SVGAGI. As DNA, the CDR3 is TGTGCCAGCAGTTACGACAGATTAGCCGGGGAGCTGTTTTTT. Amino acids: CASSYDRLAGELFF.

The chain employs TRBV6-6 and TRBJ1-1; D perhaps matches TRBD1 (6 bases). Germline lookup yields CDR1 MNHNY and CDR2 SVGAGI (reference sequence). This CDR3 is built from 13 residues. The germline V and J ends were trimmed by 6 bases and 0 bases, with 8 bases remaining between them. The CDR3: CASSRQVNTEAFF. The CDR3 bases are TGTGCCAGCAGCCGACAGGTGAACACTGAAGCTTTCTTT.

V usage is TRBV7-9 and J usage is TRBJ1-1, with 7 bases aligning to TRBD1. The CDR3 spans 17 residues. After removal of 4 bases from V and 1 base from J, the junction contained 12 bases not matched to a gene. Per the germline V gene, CDR1 is SEHNR and CDR2 is FQNEAQ (reference sequence). CDR3 nucleotides: TGTGCCAGCAGCTCCTGGAACAGGGGTGTAACGAACACTGAAGCTTTCTTT. The encoded protein is CASSSWNRGVTNTEAFF.

The rearrangement joins TRBV7-3 to TRBJ2-1; 10 bases are shared with TRBD2. After removal of 5 bases from V and 8 bases from J, the junction contained 9 bases not matched to a gene. The CDR3 contains 15 residues. CDR1 and CDR2 (germline): SGHTA, FQGTGA. Here the CDR3 DNA reads TGTGCCAGCAGCCTTTCTAGCGGGAGCCCCCATGAGCAGTTCTTC. Amino acids: CASSLSSGSPHEQFF.

The J gene is TRBJ2-6, the V gene TRBV6-1; D may be TRBD2 (6 bases). Germline V gives CDR1 MNHNS, CDR2 SASEGT. V shed 0 bases and J shed 2 bases, with 11 bases lying between them. The CDR3 runs 17 residues. The CDR3 spells CASSEAPRRAGANVLTF. The CDR3 DNA reads TGTGCCAGCAGTGAAGCCCCTCGGAGGGCTGGGGCCAACGTCCTGACTTTC.

The V and J genes are TRBV10-3 and TRBJ2-1, with a weak D call TRBD2 (6 bases). The CDR3 extends over 15 amino acids. The germline V and J ends were trimmed by 3 bases and 4 bases, with 13 bases remaining between them. Germline V lookup: CDR1 ENHRY, CDR2 SYGVKD. The CDR3 DNA sequence: TGTGCCATCAGTGATTCTTGGAGGGATTACAATGAGCAGTTCTTC. It translates to CAISDSWRDYNEQFF.

The J gene is TRBJ1-1, the V gene TRBV29-1; tentative D call: TRBD1 (6 bases). V lost 3 bases and J lost 7, with 9 bases in between. The germline CDR1 and CDR2 sequences are SQVTM and ANQGSEA. The CDR3 has 11 amino acids. In nucleotides, the CDR3 is TGCAGCGTTGATAGGGACATTGAAGCTTTCTTT. It yields the protein CSVDRDIEAFF. Full variable domain (rest looked up from reference TRBV29-1 and TRBJ1-1): SAVISQKPSRDICQRGTSLTIQCQVDSQVTMMFWYRQQPGQSLTLIATANQGSEATYESGFVIDKFPISRPNLTFSTLTVSNMSPEDSSIYLCSVDRDIEAFFGQGTRLTVV.

In this sample, this clone turned up once. J is TRBJ2-7 and V is TRBV4-2, with D perhaps matching TRBD2 (5 bases). This CDR3 spans 17 amino acids. The germline gives CDR1 LGHNA, CDR2 YNFKEQ. Trimming removed 0 bases from V and 2 bases from J, with 17 bases in between. The CDR3 reads CASSQDAGAVRAYEQYF. The CDR3, as DNA: TGTGCCAGCAGCCAAGATGCCGGAGCGGTGAGGGCCTACGAGCAGTACTTC.

V gene TRBV5-1 combines with J gene TRBJ2-7; possible D gene TRBD2, 7 bases. Germline CDR1 and CDR2: SGHRS and YFSETQ. The CDR3 is 15 residues long. V lost 1 base and J lost 3, with 14 bases in between. CDR3 protein: CASSLTGTNIYEQYF. The CDR3 nucleotides are TGCGCCAGCAGCTTGACAGGGACTAACATCTACGAGCAGTACTTC.

This chain uses TRBV5-8 with TRBJ1-5, with 7 bases lining up with TRBD1. The V gene end was trimmed by 0 bases and the J gene end by 3 bases; junction bases not matched to a gene: 9. Germline lookup yields CDR1 SGHTS and CDR2 YDEGEE. The CDR3 length is 17 residues. DNA of the CDR3: TGTGCCAGCAGCTTGGGATGGACAGGACTATTCAATCAGCCCCAGCATTTT. Protein sequence: CASSLGWTGLFNQPQHF.

V gene TRBV6-2 or TRBV6-3 combines with J gene TRBJ2-7, with TRBD1 matching over 7 bases. The junction had 15 bases not matched to a gene; V was cut back by 7 bases and J by 6 bases. The germline CDR1 and CDR2 sequences are MNHEY and SVGEGT. The length of the CDR3 is 15 residues. CDR3 in amino acids: CASTPRGRGFSEQYF. The CDR3 coding sequence is TGTGCCAGCACCCCCCGGGGCAGGGGGTTTTCCGAGCAGTACTTC.

V and J are TRBV9 and TRBJ2-2; maybe TRBD2 (6 bases). Germline-derived CDR1 and CDR2 are SGDLS and YYNGEE. Trimming removed 4 bases at V and 6 bases at J, with 7 bases between. The CDR3 consists of 12 residues. CDR3 bases: TGTGCCAGCAGCCCGGGGGCCGGGGAGCTGTTTTTT. Encoded protein: CASSPGAGELFF. Together with reference TRBV9 and TRBJ2-2, the CDR3 gives the full variable domain: DSGVTQTPKHLITATGQRVTLRCSPRSGDLSVYWYQQSLDQGLQFLIQYYNGEERAKGNILERFSAQQFPDLHSELNLSSLELGDSALYFCASSPGAGELFFGEGSRLTVL.

This chain connects TRBV12-5 to TRBJ2-1, with a weak D call TRBD2 (6 bases). V lost 2 bases and J 8 bases, leaving 16 bases between the germline ends. CDR3 length: 15 residues. The germline V gene has CDR1 LGHNT and CDR2 FRNRAP. Here the CDR3 reads CASGLSLANVDEQFF. CDR3 in DNA: TGTGCTAGTGGTTTGTCACTAGCAAATGTTGATGAGCAGTTCTTC.

This clone occurred a few times. The J gene is TRBJ1-5, the V gene TRBV6-6; D uncertain. The CDR3 length is 14 residues. The V gene's germline CDR1 is MNHNY and CDR2 SVGAGI (reference sequence). V lost 5 bases, J lost 4 bases, and 12 bases lay in between. The CDR3 region has the DNA TGTGCCAGCAGTCCCTCGACACCAAATCAGCCCCAGCATTTT. Translation: CASSPSTPNQPQHF.

The chain combines TRBV4-1 with TRBJ1-2; perhaps TRBD1 as D (5 bases). Trimming took off 0 bases at V and 3 bases at J, with 11 bases between the two ends. The CDR3 extends over 15 amino acids. The germline V gene has CDR1 MGHRA and CDR2 YSYEKL. CDR3 region: CASSQENRRDYGYTF. The CDR3 DNA is TGCGCCAGCAGCCAAGAAAACAGGAGGGACTATGGCTACACCTTC.

The chain has TRBV30 and TRBJ2-1, with 9 bases fitting TRBD2. With 2 bases clipped from V and 13 bases from J, the junction kept 6 bases outside the gene matches. Looked up from germline, CDR1 is GTSNPN and CDR2 is SVGIG (reference sequence). CDR3 size: 12 residues. CDR3 region: CAWSLGSGSQFF. Here the CDR3 DNA reads TGTGCCTGGAGTTTAGGTAGCGGGAGCCAGTTCTTC.

This clone was counted between two and nine times. The chain employs TRBV4-1 and TRBJ2-7, with 10 bases fitting TRBD1. The germline V gene encodes CDR1 MGHRA and CDR2 YSYEKL. J gave up 3 bases and V 0 bases, and 5 bases lay outside the gene matches. CDR3 length equals 16 residues. CDR3 coding DNA: TGCGCCAGCAGCCAAGATCACAGGACAGGGGGCTACGAGCAGTACTTC. Protein: CASSQDHRTGGYEQYF.

The genes are TRBV28 and TRBJ2-1; D might be TRBD1 (5 bases). The V and J ends lost 6 bases and 9 bases respectively, with 12 bases between them. The CDR3 totals 12 residues. Germline CDR1 reads MDHEN; CDR2 reads SYDVKM. This chain's CDR3 is CASRRQSAEQFF. Here the CDR3 DNA reads TGTGCCAGCAGAAGACAGTCGGCTGAGCAGTTCTTC.

The genes are TRBV6-2 or TRBV6-3 and TRBJ1-4; D is ambiguous. The CDR3 length is 13 residues. V dropped 3 bases and J dropped 13 bases, with 15 bases sitting between them. Germline values: CDR1 MNHEY, CDR2 SVGEGT. The CDR3 nucleotides read TGTGCCAGCAGTTATGACGACACCTCACCACTGTTTTTT. This gives the protein CASSYDDTSPLFF.

V and J are TRBV19 and TRBJ1-5; D gene uncertain. Deletions cut 1 base from V and 0 bases from J, with 7 bases between. Germline V gives CDR1 LNHDA, CDR2 SQIVND (reference sequence). The CDR3 sequence is 15 residues long. The CDR3 bases are TGTGCCAGTAGTATAGGGAGGAGTAGCAATCAGCCCCAGCATTTT. Its protein is CASSIGRSSNQPQHF.

CDR3 amino acids: CASSQDCAGGIINKETQYF. DNA for the CDR3: TGTGCCAGCAGCCAAGATTGCGCGGGGGGGATAATTAATAAAGAGACCCAGTACTTC. The rearrangement uses TRBV3-1 (or the pseudogene TRBV3-2) and TRBJ2-5, with 9 bases aligning to TRBD2. The germline CDR1 and CDR2 sequences are LGHDT and YNNKEL (reference sequence). With 0 bases clipped from V and 3 bases from J, the junction kept 14 bases outside the gene matches. This CDR3 contains 19 residues.

The chain joins TRBV5-4 to TRBJ2-6, with 8 bases that match TRBD2. CDR3 length equals 16 residues. Germline loops: CDR1 SGHNT, CDR2 YYREEE (reference sequence). The trim removed 6 bases at V and 0 bases at J, leaving 5 bases unmatched. CDR3: CASTREGNSGANVLTF. The CDR3 nucleotides read TGTGCCAGCACCCGGGAGGGGAACTCTGGGGCCAACGTCCTGACTTTC.

This rearrangement joins TRBV12-3 or TRBV12-4 to TRBJ2-5, with D perhaps TRBD2 (6 bases). This CDR3 contains 13 residues. V lost 3 bases and J 5 bases, leaving 10 bases between the germline ends. The CDR3 reads CASSLGGSETQYF. DNA of the CDR3: TGTGCCAGCAGTTTGGGGGGAAGCGAGACCCAGTACTTC.

The chain combines TRBV5-1 with TRBJ2-5, with TRBD2 matching 7 bases. With 5 bases clipped from V and 1 base from J, the junction kept 8 bases outside the gene matches. The germline V gene encodes CDR1 SGHRS and CDR2 YFSETQ. This CDR3 has 15 residues. The CDR3 coding sequence is TGCGCCAGCAGGGTGTCGGGGGGACTCCAAGAGACCCAGTACTTC. Residues: CASRVSGGLQETQYF.

The chain links TRBV4-1 to TRBJ2-7; 11 bases map to TRBD1. Germline-derived CDR1 and CDR2 are MGHRA and YSYEKL. The CDR3 length is 16 residues. J gave up 0 bases and V 3 bases, and 4 bases lay outside the gene matches. The CDR3 coding sequence is TGCGCCAGCAGCCATTCCGGACAGGGGGCCTCCTACGAGCAGTACTTC. Translating it yields CASSHSGQGASYEQYF.